This section outlines one T cell receptor beta chain sequence together with its context. Its specificity is unknown. It was with 60 Vbeta and 13 Jbeta primers that the PCR ran. This table comes from immunoSEQ multiplex PCR, and its TCRdb copy is limited to in-frame clones, with some not included. Among some 130,000 clones listed, roughly 83% were seen once. The sample originates from a study of cytomegalovirus exposure and HLA in healthy donors. Study-level background: HLA-typed donors were the source of some 80 million unique TCRs, which an early data release held. General study findings and limits: A further, later analysis showed that HLA-associated TCR beta chains (compared with equally common others) were more clonally expanded. An analysis that came later showed most CMV-associated TCR beta chains appearing HLA-restricted. In a later analysis, TCR beta V- and J-gene trimming showed a link to a missense DCLRE1C variant.

V trimming: 3 bases; J trimming: 4 bases; junction bases outside the gene matches: 6. The CDR3 loop spans 15 amino acids. Looked up from germline, CDR1 is MDHEN and CDR2 is SYDVKM. The clonotype originates from a man aged 40-50 years in good health and CMV-seronegative. J is TRBJ1-3 and V is TRBV28, with 7 nucleotides matching TRBD1. The sequenced material came from PBMCs. CDR3 amino acids: CASSLKTGRGNTIYF. The CDR3 DNA is TGTGCCAGCAGTTTGAAGACAGGGCGAGGAAACACCATATATTTT.